This is a list of T cell receptor beta chains from one sample in a study of blood T cells in healthy people across ages. TCRdb re-analysed the 5' RACE reads in MiXCR, keeping a single row per CDR3 protein. Of 1.6 million or so distinct CDR3 sequences in the sample, 34% were seen once. The specimen was blood. These receptors originate from a woman aged 25 to 45 in good health. CDR3s include the opening cysteine and the closing phenylalanine or tryptophan. D genes are given only for firm matches. Clone size appears in some rows only: once, few, many, or a class for an expanded clone.

V,size,D,J,DNA,CDR3
TRBV20-1,few,.,TRBJ2-3,TGCAGTGCTGCAGCTGAAACCCGCACAGATACGCAGTATTTT,CSAAAETRTDTQYF
TRBV29-1,.,.,TRBJ1-4,TGCAGCGTTAAAGACGGGAGTGAAAAACTGTTTTTT,CSVKDGSEKLFF
TRBV27,.,TRBD2,TRBJ2-5,TGTGCCAGCAGTTTGCTGGGTAGCGGGAGTTGGAACGAGCGGTACTTC,CASSLLGSGSWNERYF
TRBV4-1,few,.,TRBJ1-2,TGCGCCAGCCGTCATGATGTAAGGGGTCCTTATGGCTACACCTTC,CASRHDVRGPYGYTF
TRBV3-1,many,.,TRBJ2-2,TGTGCCAGCAGCCAAGATAGTGGAACCGGGGAGCTGTTTTTT,CASSQDSGTGELFF
TRBV2,few,TRBD1,TRBJ2-1,TGTGCCAGCAGTCCCACTAGGGGGCAAAGCTCCTACAATGAGCAGTTCTTC,CASSPTRGQSSYNEQFF
TRBV4-1,.,TRBD2,TRBJ2-7,TGCGCCAGCAGCCAAGTAGCGCCCCGGGACTACCAGCGGGGATTCTACGAGCAGTACTTC,CASSQVAPRDYQRGFYEQYF
TRBV20-1,.,.,TRBJ2-1,TGCAGTGCCCCATCAGGTCAGGGTCGGAATGTGCAGTTCTTC,CSAPSGQGRNVQFF
TRBV12-3/TRBV12-4,.,.,TRBJ1-2,TGTGCCAGCAGGGGGGGTGAGGTGGATGGCTACACCTTC,CASRGGEVDGYTF
TRBV4-1,many,.,TRBJ2-3,TGCGCCAGCAGCCTCCAATGGGGGAGCTGGGATACGCAGTATTTT,CASSLQWGSWDTQYF
TRBV4-1,.,.,TRBJ2-2,TGCGCCAGTAGCCCCCAGAGCTCCACCCCGACCGGGGAGCTGTTTTTT,CASSPQSSTPTGELFF
TRBV18,.,.,TRBJ1-1,TGTGCCAGCTCCTATCAGAGTGAGAACACTGAAGCTTTCTTT,CASSYQSENTEAFF
TRBV5-1,once,TRBD2,TRBJ2-1,TGCGCCAGCAGCGTTTGGACTAGCGGGGGGGATGAGCAGTTCTTC,CASSVWTSGGDEQFF
TRBV4-1,few,.,TRBJ2-5,TGCGCCAGCAGCCAAGTTTCTATATCCCCTCCAGAGACCCAGTACTTC,CASSQVSISPPETQYF
TRBV7-9,.,.,TRBJ1-2,TGTGCCAGCAGCTTAGCGGACATGCTCTACACCTTC,CASSLADMLYTF
TRBV27,once,TRBD2,TRBJ2-3,TGTGCCAGCAGGAGGGCTAGCGGGGTTGTTACAGATACGCAGTATTTT,CASRRASGVVTDTQYF